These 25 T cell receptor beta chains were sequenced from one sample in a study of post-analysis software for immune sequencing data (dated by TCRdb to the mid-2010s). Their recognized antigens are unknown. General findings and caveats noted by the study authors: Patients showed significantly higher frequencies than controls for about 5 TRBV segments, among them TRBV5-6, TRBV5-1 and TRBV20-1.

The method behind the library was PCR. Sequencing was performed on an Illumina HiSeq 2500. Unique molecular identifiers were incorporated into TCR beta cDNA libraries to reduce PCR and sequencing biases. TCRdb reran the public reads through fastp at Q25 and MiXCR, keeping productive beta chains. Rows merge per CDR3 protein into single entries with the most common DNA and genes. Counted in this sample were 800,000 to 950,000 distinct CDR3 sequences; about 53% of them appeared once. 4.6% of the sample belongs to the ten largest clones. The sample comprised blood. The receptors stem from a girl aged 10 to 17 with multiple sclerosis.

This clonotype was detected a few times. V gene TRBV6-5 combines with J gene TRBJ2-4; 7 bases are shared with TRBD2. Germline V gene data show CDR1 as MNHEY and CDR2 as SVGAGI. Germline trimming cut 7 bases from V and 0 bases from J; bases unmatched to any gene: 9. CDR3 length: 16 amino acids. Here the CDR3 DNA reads TGTGCCAGCACCACTTTGAGCGGGATAGCCAAAAACATTCAGTACTTC. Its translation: CASTTLSGIAKNIQYF.

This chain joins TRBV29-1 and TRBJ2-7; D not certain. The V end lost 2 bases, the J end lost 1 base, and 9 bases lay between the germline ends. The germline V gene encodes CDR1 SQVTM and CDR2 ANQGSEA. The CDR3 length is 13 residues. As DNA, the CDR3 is TGCAGCGTTGAACGCCCCCCGTCCTACGAGCAGTACTTC. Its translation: CSVERPPSYEQYF.

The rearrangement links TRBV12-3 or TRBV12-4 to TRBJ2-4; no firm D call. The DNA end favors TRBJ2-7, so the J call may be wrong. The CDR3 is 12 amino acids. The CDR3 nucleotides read TGTGCCAGCAGACCAGACCATTACGAGCAGTACTTC. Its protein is CASRPDHYEQYF.

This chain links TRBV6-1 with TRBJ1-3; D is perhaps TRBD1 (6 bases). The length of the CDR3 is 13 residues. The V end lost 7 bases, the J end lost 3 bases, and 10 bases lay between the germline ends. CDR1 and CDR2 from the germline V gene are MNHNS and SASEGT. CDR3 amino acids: CASTYRVGNTIYF. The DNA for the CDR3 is TGTGCCAGCACCTACAGGGTTGGAAACACCATATATTTT.

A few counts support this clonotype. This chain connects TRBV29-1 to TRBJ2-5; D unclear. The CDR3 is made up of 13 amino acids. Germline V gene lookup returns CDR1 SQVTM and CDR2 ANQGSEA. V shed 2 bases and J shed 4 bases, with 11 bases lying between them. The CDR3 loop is CSVERTNRETQYF. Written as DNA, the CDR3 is TGCAGCGTTGAAAGAACCAACCGAGAGACCCAGTACTTC.

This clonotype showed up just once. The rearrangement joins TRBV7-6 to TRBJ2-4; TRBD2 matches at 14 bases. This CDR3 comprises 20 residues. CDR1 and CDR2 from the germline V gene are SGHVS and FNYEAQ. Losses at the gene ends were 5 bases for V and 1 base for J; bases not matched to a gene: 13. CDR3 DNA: TGTGCCAGCAGCCGCTGGTCCGGGACTAGCGGGAGTGAGGCCAAAAACATTCAGTACTTC. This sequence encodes CASSRWSGTSGSEAKNIQYF.

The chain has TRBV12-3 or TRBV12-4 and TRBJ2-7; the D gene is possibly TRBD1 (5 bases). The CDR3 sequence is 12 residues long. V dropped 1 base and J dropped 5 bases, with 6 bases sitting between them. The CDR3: CASSLGRDEQYF. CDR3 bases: TGTGCCAGCAGTTTAGGCAGGGACGAGCAGTACTTC.

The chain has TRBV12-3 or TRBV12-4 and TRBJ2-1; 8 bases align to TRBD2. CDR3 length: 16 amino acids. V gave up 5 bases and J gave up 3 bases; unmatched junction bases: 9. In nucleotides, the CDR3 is TGTGCCAGCAGTCTTCTCGGGGGGGCCATCTACAATGAGCAGTTCTTC. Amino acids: CASSLLGGAIYNEQFF.

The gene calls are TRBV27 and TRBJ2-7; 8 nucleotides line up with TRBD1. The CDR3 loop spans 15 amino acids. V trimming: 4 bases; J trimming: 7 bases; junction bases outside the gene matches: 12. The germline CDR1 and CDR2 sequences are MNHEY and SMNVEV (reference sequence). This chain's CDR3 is CASSWKDRAYNEQYF. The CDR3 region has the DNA TGTGCCAGCAGTTGGAAGGACAGGGCCTACAATGAGCAGTACTTC.

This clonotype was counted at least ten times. The CDR3, as DNA: TGCAGCGTTGAGGCAGGGGGGAGAGAGCAGTACTTC. This encodes CSVEAGGREQYF. The chain uses TRBV29-1 and TRBJ2-7; the D gene is possibly TRBD1 (7 bases). V lost 3 bases and J lost 7, with 13 bases in between. Germline V gene data show CDR1 as SQVTM and CDR2 as ANQGSEA. The CDR3 is 12 amino acids.

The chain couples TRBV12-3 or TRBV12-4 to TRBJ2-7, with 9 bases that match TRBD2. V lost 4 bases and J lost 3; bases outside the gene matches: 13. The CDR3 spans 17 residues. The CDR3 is CASSSHLLSGGLYEQYF. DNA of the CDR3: TGTGCCAGCAGTTCCCACCTCCTTAGCGGGGGACTCTACGAGCAGTACTTC.

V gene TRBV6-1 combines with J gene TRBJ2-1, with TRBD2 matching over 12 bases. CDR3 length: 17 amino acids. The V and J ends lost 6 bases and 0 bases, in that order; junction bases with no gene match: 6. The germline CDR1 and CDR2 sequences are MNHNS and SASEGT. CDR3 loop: CASRAGTSGSSYNEQFF. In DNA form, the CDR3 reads TGTGCCAGCAGGGCCGGGACTAGCGGGTCCTCCTACAATGAGCAGTTCTTC.

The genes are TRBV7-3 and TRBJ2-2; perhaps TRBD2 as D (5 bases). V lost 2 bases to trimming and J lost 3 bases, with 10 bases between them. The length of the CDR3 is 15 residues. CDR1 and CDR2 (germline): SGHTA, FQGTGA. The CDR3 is CASSLEGMDTGELFF. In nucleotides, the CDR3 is TGTGCCAGCAGCTTAGAGGGCATGGACACCGGGGAGCTGTTTTTT. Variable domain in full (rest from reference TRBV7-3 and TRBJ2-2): GAGVSQTPSNKVTEKGKYVELRCDPISGHTALYWYRQSLGQGPEFLIYFQGTGAADDSGLPNDRFFAVRPEGSVSTLKIQRTERGDSAVYLCASSLEGMDTGELFFGEGSRLTVL.

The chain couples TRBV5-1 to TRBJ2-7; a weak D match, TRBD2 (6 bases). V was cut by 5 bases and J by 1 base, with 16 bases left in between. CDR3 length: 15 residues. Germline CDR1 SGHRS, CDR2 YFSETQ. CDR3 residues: CASRLGPEGSYEQYF. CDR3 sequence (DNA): TGCGCCAGCAGACTTGGGCCGGAGGGATCCTACGAGCAGTACTTC.

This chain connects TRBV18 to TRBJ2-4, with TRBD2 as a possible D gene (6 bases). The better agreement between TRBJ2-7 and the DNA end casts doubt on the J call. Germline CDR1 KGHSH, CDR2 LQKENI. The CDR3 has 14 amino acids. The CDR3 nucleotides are TGTGCCAGCTCATCCCGGACGGGAGCTTACGAGCAGTACTTC. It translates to CASSSRTGAYEQYF.

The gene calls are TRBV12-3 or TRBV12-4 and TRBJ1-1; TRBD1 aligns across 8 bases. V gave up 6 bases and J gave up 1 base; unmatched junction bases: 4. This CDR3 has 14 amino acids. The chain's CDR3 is CASSYGTGNTEAFF. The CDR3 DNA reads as TGTGCCAGCAGCTACGGGACAGGGAACACTGAAGCTTTCTTT.

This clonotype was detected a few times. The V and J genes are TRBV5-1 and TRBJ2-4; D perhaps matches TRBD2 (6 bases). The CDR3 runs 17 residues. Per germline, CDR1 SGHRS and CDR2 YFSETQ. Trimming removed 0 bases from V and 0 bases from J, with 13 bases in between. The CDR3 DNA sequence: TGCGCCAGCAGCTTGGTCGGGGGTGCTGGAGCCAAAAACATTCAGTACTTC. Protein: CASSLVGGAGAKNIQYF.

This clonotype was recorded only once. Here the CDR3 reads CASSQGHYNEQFF. CDR3 sequence (DNA): TGTGCCAGCAGCCAGGGCCACTACAATGAGCAGTTCTTC. The rearrangement uses TRBV12-3 or TRBV12-4 and TRBJ2-1, with D possibly TRBD1 on 5 matching bases. Trimming took 6 bases from V and 3 from J, leaving 9 bases between them. CDR3 size: 13 residues.

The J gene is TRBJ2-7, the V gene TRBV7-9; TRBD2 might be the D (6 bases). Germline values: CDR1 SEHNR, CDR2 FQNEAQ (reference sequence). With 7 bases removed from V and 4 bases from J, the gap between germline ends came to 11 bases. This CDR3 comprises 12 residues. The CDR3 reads CASNLGGYEQYF. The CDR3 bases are TGTGCCAGCAACTTGGGGGGTTACGAGCAGTACTTC.

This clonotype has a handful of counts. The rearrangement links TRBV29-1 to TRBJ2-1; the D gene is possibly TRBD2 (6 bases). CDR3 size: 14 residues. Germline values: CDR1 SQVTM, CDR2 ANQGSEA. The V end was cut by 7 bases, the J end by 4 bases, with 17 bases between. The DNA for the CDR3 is TGCAGCGATCAACAGGTGGGGGGATACAATGAGCAGTTCTTC. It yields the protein CSDQQVGGYNEQFF.

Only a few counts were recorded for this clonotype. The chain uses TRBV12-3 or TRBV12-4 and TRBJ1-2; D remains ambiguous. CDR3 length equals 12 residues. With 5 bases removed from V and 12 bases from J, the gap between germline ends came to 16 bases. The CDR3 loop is CASSPGNSINTF. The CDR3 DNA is TGTGCCAGCAGTCCGGGAAATAGTATAAACACCTTC.

The CDR3 region has the DNA TGTGCCAGCAGTTTAGGTAGGGTAAGGGAGTTCTTC. It translates to CASSLGRVREFF. The chain has TRBV12-3 or TRBV12-4 and TRBJ2-1; D is undetermined. Trimming removed 1 base from V and 14 bases from J, with 12 bases in between. The CDR3 totals 12 residues.

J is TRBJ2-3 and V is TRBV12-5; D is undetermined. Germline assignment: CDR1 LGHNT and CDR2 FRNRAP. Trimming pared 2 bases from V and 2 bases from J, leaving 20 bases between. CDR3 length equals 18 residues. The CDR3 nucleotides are TGTGCTAGTGGTTTGCGTCCGGCCAAAAGCCCTTACACAGATACGCAGTATTTT. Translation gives CASGLRPAKSPYTDTQYF. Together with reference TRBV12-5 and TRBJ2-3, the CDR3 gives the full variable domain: DARVTQTPRHKVTEMGQEVTMRCQPILGHNTVFWYRQTMMQGLELLAYFRNRAPLDDSGMPKDRFSAEMPDATLATLKIQPSEPRDSAVYFCASGLRPAKSPYTDTQYFGPGTRLTVL.

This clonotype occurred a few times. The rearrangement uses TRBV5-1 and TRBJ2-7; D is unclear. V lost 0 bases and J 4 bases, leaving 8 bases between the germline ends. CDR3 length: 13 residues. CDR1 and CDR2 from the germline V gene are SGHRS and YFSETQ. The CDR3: CASSLGWDYEQYF. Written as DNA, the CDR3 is TGCGCCAGCAGCTTGGGCTGGGATTACGAGCAGTACTTC.

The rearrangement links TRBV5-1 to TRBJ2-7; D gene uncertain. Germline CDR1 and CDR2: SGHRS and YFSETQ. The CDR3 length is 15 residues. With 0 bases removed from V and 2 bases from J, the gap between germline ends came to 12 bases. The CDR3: CASSLGKGFTYEQYF. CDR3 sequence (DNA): TGCGCCAGCAGCTTGGGTAAGGGATTTACCTACGAGCAGTACTTC.